This T cell receptor (beta chain) was captured in a study of T cells expressing NK-cell markers. Germline V lookup: CDR1 SGHAT, CDR2 FQDESV (reference sequence). The length of the CDR3 is 13 residues. TCRdb re-called the 5' RACE reads, yielding one record per CDR3 amino acid sequence without DNA. In all, the sample yields about 150,000 distinct CDR3 sequences. The TCR comes from a woman in her fifties or sixties in good health. Material: blood T cells: a sorted CD56 or NKG2C T cell subset, CD4+ or CD8+ T cells, or bulk PBMC T cells (not recorded which). The genes are TRBV11-1 and TRBJ1-1; the D call from TCRdb, TRBD1, cannot be confirmed without DNA. This CDR3 reads CASSPGRNLEAFF.